This TCR beta chain appears in the sequencing data of a study of T cells in narcolepsy. Points from the study as a whole: HCRT-specific and TRIB2-specific autoreactive clonotypes appeared among same-patient CSF and blood CD4+ clonotypes. Reportedly, autoreactive clonotypes were serially detected in patients' blood but not controls'.

The V gene's germline CDR1 is SGHDT and CDR2 YYEEEE. The V gene lost 0 bases and the J gene lost 2 bases, with 7 bases spanning the gap. There are 14 residues in the CDR3. The data were produced by immunoSEQ multiplex PCR, yet TCRdb's version contains in-frame clones alone and is incomplete. The profile shows tens of thousands of clones, around 83% of them singletons. Worth noting for this clone: What it recognizes is unknown.

The chain uses TRBV5-6 and TRBJ2-3; D is unclear. Sequenced sample: CD45RA- memory CD4+ T cells from PBMCs. This receptor was taken from a human donor with narcolepsy. CDR3 in DNA: TGTGCCAGCAGCTTGGAGGTCCCCACAGATACGCAGTATTTT. This gives the protein CASSLEVPTDTQYF.